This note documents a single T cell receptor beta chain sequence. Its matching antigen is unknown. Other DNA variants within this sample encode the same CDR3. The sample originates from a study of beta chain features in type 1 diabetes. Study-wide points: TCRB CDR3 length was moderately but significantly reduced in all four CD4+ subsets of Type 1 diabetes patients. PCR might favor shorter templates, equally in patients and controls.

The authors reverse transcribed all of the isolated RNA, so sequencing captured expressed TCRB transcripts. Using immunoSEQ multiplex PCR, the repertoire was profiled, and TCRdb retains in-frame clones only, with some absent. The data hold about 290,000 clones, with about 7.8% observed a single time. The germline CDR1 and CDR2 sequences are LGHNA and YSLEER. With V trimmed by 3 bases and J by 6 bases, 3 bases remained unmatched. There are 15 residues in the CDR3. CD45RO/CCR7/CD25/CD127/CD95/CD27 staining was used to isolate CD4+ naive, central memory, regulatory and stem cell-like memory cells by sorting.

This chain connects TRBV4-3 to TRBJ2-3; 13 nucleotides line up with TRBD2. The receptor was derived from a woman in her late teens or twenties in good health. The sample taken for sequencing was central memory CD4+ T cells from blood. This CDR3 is CASSQGLAGLDTQYF. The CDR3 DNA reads TGCGCCAGCAGCCAGGGACTAGCGGGATTGGATACGCAGTATTTT.